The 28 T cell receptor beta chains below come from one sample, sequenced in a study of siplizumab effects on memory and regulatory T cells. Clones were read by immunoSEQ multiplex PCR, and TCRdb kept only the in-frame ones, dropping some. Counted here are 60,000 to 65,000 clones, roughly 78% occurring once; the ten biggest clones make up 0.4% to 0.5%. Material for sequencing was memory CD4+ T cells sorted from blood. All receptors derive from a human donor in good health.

CDR3 amino acids: CASSYRVQETQYF. The CDR3 coding sequence is TGTGCCAGCAGTTATAGAGTACAAGAGACCCAGTACTTC. The chain recombines TRBV6-5 with TRBJ2-5; D gene unclear. V lost 3 bases and J lost 2, with 7 bases in between. The CDR3 runs 13 residues. Per germline, CDR1 MNHEY and CDR2 SVGAGI.

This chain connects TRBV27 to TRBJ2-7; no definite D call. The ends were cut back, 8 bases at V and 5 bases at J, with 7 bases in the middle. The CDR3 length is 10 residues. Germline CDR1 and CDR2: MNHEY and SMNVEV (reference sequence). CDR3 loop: CASPFDEQYF. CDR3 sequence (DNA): TGTGCCAGCCCCTTTGACGAGCAGTACTTC.

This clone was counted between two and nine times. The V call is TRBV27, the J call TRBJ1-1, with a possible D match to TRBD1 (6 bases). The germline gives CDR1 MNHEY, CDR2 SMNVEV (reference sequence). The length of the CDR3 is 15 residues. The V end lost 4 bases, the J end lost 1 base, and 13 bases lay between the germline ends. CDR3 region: CASSSTGLWNTEAFF. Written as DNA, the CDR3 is TGTGCCAGCAGTTCAACAGGGTTGTGGAACACTGAAGCTTTCTTT.

This chain's CDR3 is CASSTQGANGEKLFF. The DNA of the CDR3 is TGTGCCAGCAGCACTCAGGGGGCGAACGGGGAAAAACTGTTTTTT. The V gene is TRBV7-2, the J gene TRBJ1-4; 8 positions match TRBD1. V was pared by 5 bases and J by 8 bases, with 10 bases of the junction left unmatched. The germline V gene has CDR1 SGHTA and CDR2 FQGNSA. CDR3 size: 15 residues.

DNA of the CDR3: TGCGCCAGCGGCGACACGACTAGTACGAATGAGCAGTTCTTC. Encoded protein: CASGDTTSTNEQFF. The V and J genes are TRBV5-1 and TRBJ2-1, with TRBD2 as a possible D gene (6 bases). V gave up 7 bases and J gave up 7 bases, with 18 bases separating them. Germline CDR1 reads SGHRS; CDR2 reads YFSETQ. The CDR3 spans 14 residues.

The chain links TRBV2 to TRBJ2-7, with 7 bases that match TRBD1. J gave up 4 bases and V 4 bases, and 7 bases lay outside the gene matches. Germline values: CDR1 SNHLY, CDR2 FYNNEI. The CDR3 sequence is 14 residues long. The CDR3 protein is CASSGTGDRYEQYF. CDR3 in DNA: TGTGCCAGCAGTGGTACAGGGGATCGATACGAGCAGTACTTC. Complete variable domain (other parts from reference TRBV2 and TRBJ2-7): EPEVTQTPSHQVTQMGQEVILRCVPISNHLYFYWYRQILGQKVEFLVSFYNNEISEKSEIFDDQFSVERPDGSNFTLKIRSTKLEDSAMYFCASSGTGDRYEQYFGPGTRLTVT.

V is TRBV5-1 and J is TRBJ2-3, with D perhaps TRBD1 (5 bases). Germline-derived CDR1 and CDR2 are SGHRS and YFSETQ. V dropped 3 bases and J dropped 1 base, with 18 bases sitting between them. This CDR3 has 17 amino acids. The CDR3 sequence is CASSSTSRVRGTDTQYF. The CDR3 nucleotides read TGCGCCAGCAGCTCTACCTCCAGGGTAAGGGGCACAGATACGCAGTATTTT.

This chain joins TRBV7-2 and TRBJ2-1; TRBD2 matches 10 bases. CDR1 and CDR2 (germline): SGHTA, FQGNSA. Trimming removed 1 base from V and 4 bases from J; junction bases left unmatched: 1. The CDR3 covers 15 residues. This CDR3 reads CASSLVLAGYNEQFF. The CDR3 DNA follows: TGTGCCAGCAGCTTAGTACTAGCGGGGTACAATGAGCAGTTCTTC.

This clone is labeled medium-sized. The chain's CDR3 is CASSTNRGWDTEAFF. CDR3 in DNA: TGTGCCAGTAGTACAAACAGGGGATGGGACACTGAAGCTTTCTTT. The genes are TRBV19 and TRBJ1-1; TRBD1 aligns across 7 bases. Germline trimming cut 4 bases from V and 3 bases from J; bases unmatched to any gene: 8. This CDR3 region has 15 residues. Germline CDR1 reads LNHDA; CDR2 reads SQIVND (reference sequence). The full variable domain, completed using reference TRBV19 and TRBJ1-1, is DGGITQSPKYLFRKEGQNVTLSCEQNLNHDAMYWYRQDPGQGLRLIYYSQIVNDFQKGDIAEGYSVSREKKESFPLTVTSAQKNPTAFYLCASSTNRGWDTEAFFGQGTRLTVV.

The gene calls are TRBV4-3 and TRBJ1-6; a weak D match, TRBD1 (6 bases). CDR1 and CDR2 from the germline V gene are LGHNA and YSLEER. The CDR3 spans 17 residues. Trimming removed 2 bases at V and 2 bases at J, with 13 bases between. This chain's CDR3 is CASSQLKGGAYNSPLHF. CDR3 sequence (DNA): TGCGCCAGCAGCCAATTGAAGGGGGGCGCCTATAATTCACCCCTCCACTTT.

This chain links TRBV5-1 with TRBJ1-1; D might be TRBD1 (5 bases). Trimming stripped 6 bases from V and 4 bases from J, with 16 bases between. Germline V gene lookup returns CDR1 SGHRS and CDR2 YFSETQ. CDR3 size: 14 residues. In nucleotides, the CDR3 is TGCGCCAGCAACCTCGGGGGGGTGGTCACTGAAGCTTTCTTT. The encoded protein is CASNLGGVVTEAFF.

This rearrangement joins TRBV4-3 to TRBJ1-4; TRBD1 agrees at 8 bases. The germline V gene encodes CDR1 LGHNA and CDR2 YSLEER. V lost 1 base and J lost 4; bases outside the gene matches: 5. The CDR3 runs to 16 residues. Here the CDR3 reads CASSQGAGQVNEKLFF. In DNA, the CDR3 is TGCGCCAGCAGCCAAGGTGCGGGACAGGTTAATGAAAAACTGTTTTTT.

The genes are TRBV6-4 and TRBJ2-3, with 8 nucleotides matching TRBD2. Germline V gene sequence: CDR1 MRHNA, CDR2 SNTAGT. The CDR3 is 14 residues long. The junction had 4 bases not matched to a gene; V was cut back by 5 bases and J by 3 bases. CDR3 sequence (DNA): TGTGCCAGCAGTACCACGGGGGGGACAGATACGCAGTATTTT. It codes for CASSTTGGTDTQYF.

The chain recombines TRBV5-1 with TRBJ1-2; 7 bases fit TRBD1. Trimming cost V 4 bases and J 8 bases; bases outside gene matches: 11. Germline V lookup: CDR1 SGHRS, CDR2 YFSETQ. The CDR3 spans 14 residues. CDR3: CASSAPGQLYGYTF. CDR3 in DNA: TGCGCCAGCAGCGCGCCGGGACAGTTGTACGGCTACACCTTC.

The DNA of the CDR3 is TGTGCTAGTGCTCCCTCTAAAGGTCCTTTCTCTGGAAACACCATATATTTT. It encodes CASAPSKGPFSGNTIYF. The rearrangement uses TRBV12-5 and TRBJ1-3; D is unresolved. CDR3 size: 17 residues. Trimming removed 7 bases at V and 0 bases at J, with 19 bases between. The germline V gene encodes CDR1 LGHNT and CDR2 FRNRAP. Supplemented by reference TRBV12-5 and TRBJ1-3, the full variable domain reads DARVTQTPRHKVTEMGQEVTMRCQPILGHNTVFWYRQTMMQGLELLAYFRNRAPLDDSGMPKDRFSAEMPDATLATLKIQPSEPRDSAVYFCASAPSKGPFSGNTIYFGEGSWLTVV.

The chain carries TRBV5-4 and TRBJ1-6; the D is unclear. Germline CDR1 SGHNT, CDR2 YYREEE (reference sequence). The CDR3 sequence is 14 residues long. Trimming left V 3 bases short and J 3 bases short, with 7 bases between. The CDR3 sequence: CASSSRDYNSPLHF. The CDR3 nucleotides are TGTGCCAGCAGCTCCCGGGACTATAATTCACCCCTCCACTTT. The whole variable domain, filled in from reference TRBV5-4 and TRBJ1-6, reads ETGVTQSPTHLIKTRGQQVTLRCSSQSGHNTVSWYQQALGQGPQFIFQYYREEENGRGNFPPRFSGLQFPNYSSELNVNALELDDSALYLCASSSRDYNSPLHFGNGTRLTVT.

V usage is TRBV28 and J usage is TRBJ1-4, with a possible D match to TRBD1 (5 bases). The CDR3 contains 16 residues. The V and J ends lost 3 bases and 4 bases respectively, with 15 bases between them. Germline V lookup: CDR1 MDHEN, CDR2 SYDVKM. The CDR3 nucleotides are TGTGCCAGCAGTTTTGGAGGGGCAGTGGGTAATGAAAAACTGTTTTTT. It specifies CASSFGGAVGNEKLFF.

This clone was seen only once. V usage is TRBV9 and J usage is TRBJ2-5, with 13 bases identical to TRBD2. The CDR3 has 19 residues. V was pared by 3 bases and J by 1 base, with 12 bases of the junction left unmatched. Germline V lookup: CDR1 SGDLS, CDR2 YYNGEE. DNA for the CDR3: TGTGCCAGCAGCGCAACCACCTCCACTAGCGGGGGGGTCCAAGAGACCCAGTACTTC. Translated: CASSATTSTSGGVQETQYF.

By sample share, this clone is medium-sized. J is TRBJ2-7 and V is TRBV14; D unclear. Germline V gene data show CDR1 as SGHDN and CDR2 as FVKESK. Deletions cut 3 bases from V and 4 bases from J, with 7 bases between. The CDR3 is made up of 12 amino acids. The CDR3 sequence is CASSHSQYEQYF. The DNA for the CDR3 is TGTGCCAGCAGCCACTCCCAGTACGAGCAGTACTTC.

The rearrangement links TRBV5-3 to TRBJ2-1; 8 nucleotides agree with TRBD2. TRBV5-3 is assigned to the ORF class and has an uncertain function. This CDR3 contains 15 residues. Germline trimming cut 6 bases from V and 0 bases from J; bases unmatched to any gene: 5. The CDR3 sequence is CARNLAGSSYNEQFF. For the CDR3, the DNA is TGTGCCAGAAACCTAGCGGGCAGCTCCTACAATGAGCAGTTCTTC.

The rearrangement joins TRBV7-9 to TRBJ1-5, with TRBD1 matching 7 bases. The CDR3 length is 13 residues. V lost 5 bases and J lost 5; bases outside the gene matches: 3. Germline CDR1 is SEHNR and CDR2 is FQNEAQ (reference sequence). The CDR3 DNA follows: TGTGCCAGCAGCACAACAGGGGATCAGCCCCAGCATTTT. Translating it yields CASSTTGDQPQHF.

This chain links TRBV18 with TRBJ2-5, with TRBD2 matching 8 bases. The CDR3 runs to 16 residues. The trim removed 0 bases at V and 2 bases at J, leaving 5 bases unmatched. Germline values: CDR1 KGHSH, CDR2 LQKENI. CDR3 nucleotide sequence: TGTGCCAGCTCACCACCGGTAGCGGGGATTCAAGAGACCCAGTACTTC. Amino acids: CASSPPVAGIQETQYF.

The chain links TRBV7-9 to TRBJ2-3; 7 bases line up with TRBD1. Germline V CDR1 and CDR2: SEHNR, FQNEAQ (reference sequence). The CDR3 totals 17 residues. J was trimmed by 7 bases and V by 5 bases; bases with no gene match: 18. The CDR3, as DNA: TGTGCCAGCAGCCCCAGACAGGGAGCCCTCATGACCTATACGCAGTATTTT. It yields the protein CASSPRQGALMTYTQYF.

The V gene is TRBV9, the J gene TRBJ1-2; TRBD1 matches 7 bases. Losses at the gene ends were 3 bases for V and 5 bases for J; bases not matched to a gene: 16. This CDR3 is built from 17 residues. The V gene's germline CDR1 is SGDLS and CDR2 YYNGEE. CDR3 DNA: TGTGCCAGCAGCGAACCCGTCAACCCCCAGGGGGGTTATGGCTACACCTTC. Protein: CASSEPVNPQGGYGYTF.

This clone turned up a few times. As DNA, the CDR3 is TGTGCCAGCAGCTTGGGGAACAGCAACTATGGCTACACCTTC. Encoded protein: CASSLGNSNYGYTF. V and J are TRBV5-6 and TRBJ1-2; D not resolved. Germline assignment: CDR1 SGHDT and CDR2 YYEEEE. V dropped 0 bases and J dropped 2 bases, with 8 bases sitting between them. The CDR3 covers 14 residues. The full variable domain, with the rest looked up from reference TRBV5-6 and TRBJ1-2, is DAGVTQSPTHLIKTRGQQVTLRCSPKSGHDTVSWYQQALGQGPQFIFQYYEEEERQRGNFPDRFSGHQFPNYSSELNVNALLLGDSALYLCASSLGNSNYGYTFGSGTRLTVV.

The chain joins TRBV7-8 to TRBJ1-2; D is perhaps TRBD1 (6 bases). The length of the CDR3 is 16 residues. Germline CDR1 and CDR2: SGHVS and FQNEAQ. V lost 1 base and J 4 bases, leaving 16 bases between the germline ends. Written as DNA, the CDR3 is TGTGCCAGCAGCTTAGTGCGGGGGCGTAACGTCTATGGCTACACCTTC. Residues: CASSLVRGRNVYGYTF.

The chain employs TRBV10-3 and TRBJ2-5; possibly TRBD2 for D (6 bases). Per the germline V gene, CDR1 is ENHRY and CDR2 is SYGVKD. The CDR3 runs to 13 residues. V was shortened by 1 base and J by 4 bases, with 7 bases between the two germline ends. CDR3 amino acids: CAISEFGGETQYF. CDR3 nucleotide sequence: TGTGCCATCAGTGAGTTCGGGGGAGAGACCCAGTACTTC.

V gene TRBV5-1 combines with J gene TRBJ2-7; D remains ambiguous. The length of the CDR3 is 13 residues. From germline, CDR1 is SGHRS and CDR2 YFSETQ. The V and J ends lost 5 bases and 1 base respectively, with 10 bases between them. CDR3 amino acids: CASSVTTSYEQYF. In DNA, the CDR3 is TGCGCCAGCAGTGTCACAACGTCCTACGAGCAGTACTTC.